The 3 T cell receptor beta chains listed next were all sequenced from one sample in a study of tumor-infiltrating lymphocytes in oesophageal squamous cell carcinoma (dated by TCRdb to 2016 to 2017). The library relied on PCR. For sequencing, an Illumina HiSeq 2000 was employed. Starting from the raw public reads, TCRdb applied fastp trimming at Q25, assembled clones with MiXCR and retained in-frame beta chains. Every distinct CDR3 protein forms one entry, paired with its most common genes and DNA. This sample lists tens of thousands of distinct CDR3 sequences; approximately 37% were detected once. The biggest ten clones account for approximately 19% of the sample. Sequenced material: esophageal tumor tissue. The receptors come from a female donor with esophageal squamous cell carcinoma.

About this clonotype itself: The CDR3 ends on some other residue instead of the conserved phenylalanine or tryptophan, so this is likely a read error. The DNA is left out, because the CDR3 cannot be placed on it with certainty; the CDR3 is given as TCRdb lists it. The gene calls are TRBV6-2 or TRBV6-3 and TRBJ2-1; the D call in the table, TRBD1, was not verified against the DNA. The germline CDR1 and CDR2 sequences are MNHEY and SVGEGT. The CDR3 numbers 20 amino acids, ends counted. The CDR3: CASSYQGQGGSGANVLTFGA.

CDR3 residues: CASSLNGNNGYTF. For the CDR3, the DNA is TGTGCCAGCAGTTTGAACGGGAACAATGGCTACACCTTC. The V gene is TRBV12-3 or TRBV12-4, the J gene TRBJ1-2; D not resolved. V was trimmed by 3 bases and J by 6 bases, leaving 11 bases between them. The CDR3 sequence is 13 residues long.

This clonotype is labeled medium-sized. The J gene is TRBJ2-1, the V gene TRBV11-2, with 15 nucleotides matching TRBD2. Trimming took 1 base from V and 4 from J; bases not matched to a gene: 2. CDR1 and CDR2 (germline): SGHAT, FQNNGV. The CDR3 is made up of 17 amino acids. CDR3 amino acids: CASSLGTSGRDYNEQFF. DNA of the CDR3: TGTGCCAGCAGCTTAGGGACTAGCGGGAGGGATTACAATGAGCAGTTCTTC.